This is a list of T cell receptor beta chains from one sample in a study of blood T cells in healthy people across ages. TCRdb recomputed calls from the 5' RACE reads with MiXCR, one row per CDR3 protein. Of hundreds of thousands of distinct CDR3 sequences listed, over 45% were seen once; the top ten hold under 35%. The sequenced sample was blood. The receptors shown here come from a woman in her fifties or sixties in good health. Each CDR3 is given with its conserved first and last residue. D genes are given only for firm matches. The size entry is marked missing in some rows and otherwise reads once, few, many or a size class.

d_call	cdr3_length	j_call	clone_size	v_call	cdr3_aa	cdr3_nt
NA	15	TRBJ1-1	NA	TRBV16	CASSQSSKPNTEAFF	TGTGCCAGCAGCCAATCTTCAAAACCGAACACTGAAGCTTTCTTT
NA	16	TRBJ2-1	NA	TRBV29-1	CSVHTQPTDLGNEQFF	TGCAGCGTCCACACCCAACCGACAGATCTCGGGAATGAGCAGTTCTTC
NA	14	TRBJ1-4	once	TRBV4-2	CASSQGTKGEKLFF	TGTGCCAGCAGCCAAGGAACGAAGGGTGAAAAACTGTTTTTT
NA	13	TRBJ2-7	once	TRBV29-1	CSVTPGGSHEQYF	TGCAGCGTGACGCCTGGGGGGTCCCACGAGCAGTACTTC
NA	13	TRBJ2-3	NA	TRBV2	CASIVLPGDTQYF	TGTGCCAGCATCGTCCTCCCGGGGGATACGCAGTATTTT
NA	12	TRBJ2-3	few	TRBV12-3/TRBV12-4	CASSIDNPTQYF	TGTGCCAGCAGCATTGATAACCCTACGCAGTATTTT
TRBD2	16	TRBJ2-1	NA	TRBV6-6	CASSPKREGLYNEQFF	TGTGCCAGCAGTCCTAAACGGGAGGGCCTCTACAATGAGCAGTTCTTC
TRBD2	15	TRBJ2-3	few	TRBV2	CASSPRGTSWDTQYF	TGTGCCAGCAGCCCGAGAGGGACTAGCTGGGATACGCAGTATTTT
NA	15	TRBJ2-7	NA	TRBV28	CASSWGTVRSYEQYF	TGTGCCAGCAGTTGGGGTACAGTCCGCTCCTACGAGCAGTACTTC
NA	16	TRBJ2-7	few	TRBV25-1	CASSAGGEGGGGEQYF	TGTGCCAGCAGTGCTGGGGGAGAGGGAGGAGGAGGCGAGCAGTACTTC
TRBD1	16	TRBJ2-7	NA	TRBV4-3	CASSQDSTGSSYEQYF	TGCGCCAGCAGCCAAGATTCGACAGGGTCATCCTACGAGCAGTACTTC
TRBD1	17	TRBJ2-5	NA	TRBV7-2	CASSPRPRDRSYNEQYF	TGTGCCAGCAGCCCAAGGCCCCGGGACAGATCCTACAATGAGCAGTACTTC
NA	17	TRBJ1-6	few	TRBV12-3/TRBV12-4	CASSELSGTAYNSPLHF	TGTGCCAGCAGTGAACTATCCGGGACGGCTTATAATTCACCCCTCCACTTT
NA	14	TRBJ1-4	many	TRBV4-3	CASSQDGLGQKLFF	TGCGCCAGCAGCCAAGATGGTCTTGGACAAAAACTGTTTTTT